The present TCR beta chain was sequenced within a study of OX40 agonist ivuxolimab in advanced cancers. The data were produced by immunoSEQ multiplex PCR, yet TCRdb's version contains in-frame clones alone and is incomplete. The sample holds roughly 79,000 clones; approximately 84% are singletons and the top ten take about 0.51%. From germline, CDR1 is SNHLY and CDR2 FYNNEI. Trimming shortened V by 6 bases and J by 6 bases, and 14 bases separated the two germline ends. This CDR3 comprises 13 residues. The specimen was CD4+ or CD8+ T cells sorted from blood, collected in a trial of the OX40 agonist ivuxolimab. This rearrangement joins TRBV2 to TRBJ1-1, with D maybe TRBD1 (6 bases). The TCR originated in an adult with an advanced solid tumor such as melanoma, head and neck, liver or kidney cancer. Here the CDR3 DNA reads TGTGCCAGCAGGAATTACAGGGAGGCTGAAGCTTTCTTT. Amino acids: CASRNYREAEAFF.